This T cell receptor beta chain was recorded in a study of technical replicates of blood from a handful of donors. Germline V gene lookup returns CDR1 MGHRA and CDR2 YSYEKL. Trimming took 1 base from V and 2 from J, leaving 10 bases between them. CDR3 length: 15 residues. TCRdb's table, derived via immunoSEQ multiplex PCR, lists solely in-frame clones and lacks some. The table shows over 70,000 clones, with about 96% occurring only once. The receptor was isolated from a human donor in good health. What was sequenced was T cells isolated from PBMCs. The J gene is TRBJ2-3, the V gene TRBV4-1, with unresolved D. The CDR3 region has the DNA TGCGCCAGCAGCCAAGGGCCGCAGGACACAGATACGCAGTATTTT. Protein sequence: CASSQGPQDTDTQYF.